A selection of T cell receptor beta chains follows, all from one sample in a study of beta chain features in type 1 diabetes. Produced via immunoSEQ multiplex PCR; TCRdb's table is partial and in-frame only. The sample has 300,000 or so clones; roughly 9% are singletons. The sequencing input was central memory CD4+ T cells from blood. The receptors shown here come from a man aged 25-45 years with type 1 diabetes. Each CDR3 is given with its conserved first and last residue. The order of the fields is J gene, clone size, D gene, V gene, CDR3 DNA, CDR3 protein. A D gene is named only where the DNA matches it firmly. Not every row has a clone size; where given, it reads once, few, many or a size class.

j_gene: TRBJ2-7; abundance: .; d_gene: .; v_gene: TRBV2; CDR3nt: TGTGCCAGCAGTGAAGCTAAGGGGGAGCAGTACTTC; CDR3aa: CASSEAKGEQYF
j_gene: TRBJ2-3; abundance: few; d_gene: TRBD2; v_gene: TRBV29-1; CDR3nt: TGCAGCGTTGAACAGCTAGCGGGGGGCACAGATACGCAGTATTTT; CDR3aa: CSVEQLAGGTDTQYF
j_gene: TRBJ1-2; abundance: few; d_gene: TRBD1; v_gene: TRBV5-6; CDR3nt: TGTGCCAGCAGCTCCCGGGACAGGGGCTACACCTTC; CDR3aa: CASSSRDRGYTF
j_gene: TRBJ2-1; abundance: few; d_gene: TRBD1; v_gene: TRBV6-5; CDR3nt: TGTGCCAGCAGTCGGGGACAGGAGCAGTTCTTC; CDR3aa: CASSRGQEQFF
j_gene: TRBJ2-7; abundance: few; d_gene: .; v_gene: TRBV5-1; CDR3nt: TGCGCCAGCAGCGGGAATTTGGGGCAGGCCTACGAGCAGTACTTC; CDR3aa: CASSGNLGQAYEQYF
j_gene: TRBJ1-1; abundance: few; d_gene: TRBD1; v_gene: TRBV5-4; CDR3nt: TGTGCCAGCAGCTCCGCCGGGACAGGGAAAACTGAAGCTTTCTTT; CDR3aa: CASSSAGTGKTEAFF
j_gene: TRBJ2-1; abundance: many; d_gene: .; v_gene: TRBV5-1; CDR3nt: TGCGCCAGCAGCTTGGCCAGTGACAGGATTGAGCAGTTCTTC; CDR3aa: CASSLASDRIEQFF
j_gene: TRBJ2-5; abundance: .; d_gene: .; v_gene: TRBV20-1; CDR3nt: TGCAGTGCGGGGGCCAAGACCCAGTACTTC; CDR3aa: CSAGAKTQYF
j_gene: TRBJ2-5; abundance: few; d_gene: .; v_gene: TRBV9; CDR3nt: TGTGCCAGCAGCGTAACGGGATGGGTTCAAGAGACCCAGTACTTC; CDR3aa: CASSVTGWVQETQYF
j_gene: TRBJ2-6; abundance: few; d_gene: .; v_gene: TRBV5-1; CDR3nt: TGCGCCAGCAGCTTGGCCTACGGGGCCAACGTCCTGACTTTC; CDR3aa: CASSLAYGANVLTF
j_gene: TRBJ1-2; abundance: .; d_gene: .; v_gene: TRBV4-3; CDR3nt: TGCGCCAGCAGCCTTAGCAGCAGCTATGGCTACACCTTC; CDR3aa: CASSLSSSYGYTF
j_gene: TRBJ1-6; abundance: .; d_gene: .; v_gene: TRBV5-4; CDR3nt: TGTGCCAGCTGGGCTCCCGAGGAATCATCACCCCTCCACTTT; CDR3aa: CASWAPEESSPLHF
j_gene: TRBJ1-3; abundance: .; d_gene: .; v_gene: TRBV9; CDR3nt: TGTGCCAGCAGCCCTCCGGGACACCGGTCCGGAAACACCATATATTTT; CDR3aa: CASSPPGHRSGNTIYF
j_gene: TRBJ1-5; abundance: few; d_gene: TRBD1; v_gene: TRBV6-5; CDR3nt: TGTGCCAGGGCAACGACAGGGGACGTTCAGCCCCAGCATTTT; CDR3aa: CARATTGDVQPQHF
j_gene: TRBJ1-2; abundance: few; d_gene: .; v_gene: TRBV6-6; CDR3nt: TGTGCCAGCAGACCGGATACAGGACAGACCTATGGCTACACCTTC; CDR3aa: CASRPDTGQTYGYTF
j_gene: TRBJ2-1; abundance: many; d_gene: TRBD1; v_gene: TRBV5-1; CDR3nt: TGCGCCAGCAGCTCAACAGGGGTAGGGGAGTACAATGAGCAGTTCTTC; CDR3aa: CASSSTGVGEYNEQFF
j_gene: TRBJ1-1; abundance: .; d_gene: TRBD1; v_gene: TRBV5-1; CDR3nt: TGCGCCAGTTCACAGGGGTCTGACACTGAAGCTTTCTTT; CDR3aa: CASSQGSDTEAFF
j_gene: TRBJ1-6; abundance: .; d_gene: TRBD1; v_gene: TRBV5-6; CDR3nt: TGTGCCAGCAGCTTGCGAACGGGACAGTTGCATTCACCCCTCCACTTT; CDR3aa: CASSLRTGQLHSPLHF
j_gene: TRBJ2-1; abundance: .; d_gene: TRBD1; v_gene: TRBV29-1; CDR3nt: TGCAGCGTCGCGACCGGACAGGGCTACAATGAGCAGTTCTTC; CDR3aa: CSVATGQGYNEQFF
j_gene: TRBJ1-5; abundance: .; d_gene: .; v_gene: TRBV7-9; CDR3nt: TGTGCCAGCAGCTTAAACAGTGTCCAGCCCCAGCATTTT; CDR3aa: CASSLNSVQPQHF
j_gene: TRBJ2-1; abundance: .; d_gene: TRBD2; v_gene: TRBV27; CDR3nt: TGTGCCAGCAGTTTGGAAGGACTAGCGGCCTACAATGAGCAGTTCTTC; CDR3aa: CASSLEGLAAYNEQFF
j_gene: TRBJ2-1; abundance: .; d_gene: .; v_gene: TRBV28; CDR3nt: TGTGCCAGCAGGGGGTTTCCGGGGGACTACAATGAGCAGTTCTTC; CDR3aa: CASRGFPGDYNEQFF
j_gene: TRBJ2-3; abundance: .; d_gene: TRBD2; v_gene: TRBV2; CDR3nt: TGTGCCAGCACCCAAATGCGGGGGGCCCCAGATACGCAGTATTTT; CDR3aa: CASTQMRGAPDTQYF
j_gene: TRBJ1-1; abundance: .; d_gene: TRBD1; v_gene: TRBV5-1; CDR3nt: TGCGCCAGCAGCTCTCAGGGGGCGCCGGACACTGAAGCTTTCTTT; CDR3aa: CASSSQGAPDTEAFF
j_gene: TRBJ1-1; abundance: few; d_gene: .; v_gene: TRBV7-8; CDR3nt: TGTGCCAGCAGCTTATCTTCGGCAGGGGTCACTGAAGCTTTCTTT; CDR3aa: CASSLSSAGVTEAFF
j_gene: TRBJ1-2; abundance: .; d_gene: .; v_gene: TRBV7-9; CDR3nt: TGTGCCAGCAGCTTACCAGGGGCCGACTATGGCTACACCTTC; CDR3aa: CASSLPGADYGYTF
j_gene: TRBJ2-1; abundance: few; d_gene: .; v_gene: TRBV18; CDR3nt: TGTGCCAGCTCACCTCGGGGGCAGGTTAACAATGAGCAGTTCTTC; CDR3aa: CASSPRGQVNNEQFF
j_gene: TRBJ2-2; abundance: few; d_gene: .; v_gene: TRBV5-1; CDR3nt: TGCGCCAGCAGCTTAGACACTGCGAACACCGGGGAGCTGTTTTTT; CDR3aa: CASSLDTANTGELFF
j_gene: TRBJ1-1; abundance: few; d_gene: TRBD1; v_gene: TRBV29-1; CDR3nt: TGCAGCGTTGCACCGAGACAGGGAAACACTGAAGCTTTCTTT; CDR3aa: CSVAPRQGNTEAFF
j_gene: TRBJ2-5; abundance: .; d_gene: TRBD2; v_gene: TRBV6-5; CDR3nt: TGTGCCAGCAGTTACTCGAGGCTAGCGGGGGAAGAGACCCAGTACTTC; CDR3aa: CASSYSRLAGEETQYF
j_gene: TRBJ2-7; abundance: few; d_gene: TRBD1; v_gene: TRBV5-6; CDR3nt: TGTGCCAGCAGCTTGGCTCGTGGACAGGGTAGCGAGCAGTACTTC; CDR3aa: CASSLARGQGSEQYF
j_gene: TRBJ1-1; abundance: few; d_gene: TRBD1; v_gene: TRBV18; CDR3nt: TGTGCCAGCTCACCACCGGGACAGGTCTTTGAAGCTTTCTTT; CDR3aa: CASSPPGQVFEAFF
j_gene: TRBJ1-1; abundance: .; d_gene: .; v_gene: TRBV18; CDR3nt: TGTGCCAGCTCACCAGCGGGGGGCAACACTGAAGCTTTCTTT; CDR3aa: CASSPAGGNTEAFF
j_gene: TRBJ2-7; abundance: few; d_gene: TRBD1; v_gene: TRBV28; CDR3nt: TGTGCCAGCAGGCCCCCCTCCCGACCGGGACAGTGGTCCTACGAGCAGTACTTC; CDR3aa: CASRPPSRPGQWSYEQYF
j_gene: TRBJ1-1; abundance: few; d_gene: .; v_gene: TRBV6-5; CDR3nt: TGTGCCAGCAGTTCGACAGCGATGAACACTGAAGCTTTCTTT; CDR3aa: CASSSTAMNTEAFF
j_gene: TRBJ2-5; abundance: few; d_gene: TRBD2; v_gene: TRBV29-1; CDR3nt: TGCAGTGTCAACCCGCGGGGGGGCCTGATGGAGACCCAGTACTTC; CDR3aa: CSVNPRGGLMETQYF
j_gene: TRBJ2-1; abundance: .; d_gene: .; v_gene: TRBV19; CDR3nt: TGTGCCACCACAAGCGGGTACAATGAGCAGTTCTTC; CDR3aa: CATTSGYNEQFF
j_gene: TRBJ1-1; abundance: .; d_gene: .; v_gene: TRBV7-2; CDR3nt: TGTGCCAGCAGCTTTAGTTGGGGAAACACTGAAGCTTTCTTT; CDR3aa: CASSFSWGNTEAFF